The 16 T cell receptor beta chains reported below all come from one sample, sequenced in a study of somatic mutations in cytotoxic T cells in rheumatoid arthritis. Assay used: immunoSEQ multiplex PCR; TCRdb lists only in-frame clones, some missing. The data show some 1,500 clones, about three quarters seen once. Sequencing input: CD8+ T cells sorted from blood. The origin of the receptors is an adult with rheumatoid arthritis.

The genes are TRBV30 and TRBJ2-1; no firm D call. V was clipped by 2 bases and J by 9 bases, with 8 bases between them. Germline assignment: CDR1 GTSNPN and CDR2 SVGIG (reference sequence). This CDR3 region has 11 residues. CDR3 sequence: CAWSIAGEQFF. The CDR3 region has the DNA TGTGCCTGGAGTATAGCCGGTGAGCAGTTCTTC.

This clone was counted only a few times. This sequence joins TRBV30 and TRBJ1-1; a possible D gene is TRBD1 (6 bases). Trimming removed 0 bases from V and 2 bases from J, with 7 bases in between. The CDR3 is 13 amino acids. Germline assignment: CDR1 GTSNPN and CDR2 SVGIG (reference sequence). DNA for the CDR3: TGTGCCTGGAGTGTACAGGGAAACACTGAAGCTTTCTTT. Its protein is CAWSVQGNTEAFF.

V and J are TRBV4-3 and TRBJ2-5, with 9 nucleotides matching TRBD2. The CDR3 consists of 15 residues. CDR1 and CDR2 (germline): LGHNA, YSLEER. V lost 0 bases and J lost 1; bases outside the gene matches: 0. The CDR3 is CASSQERGGQETQYF. CDR3 nucleotides: TGCGCCAGCAGCCAAGAGCGGGGGGGCCAAGAGACCCAGTACTTC.

As concerns this clone: The junction differs from germline at one of its ends, possibly a read error. This sequence joins TRBV9 and TRBJ2-7; either TRBD1 or TRBD2 may supply D (5 bases each). From germline, CDR1 is SGDLS and CDR2 YYNGEE. The CDR3 runs 15 residues. The CDR3: CASSPGPLPSHEQYF. The CDR3 coding sequence is TGTGCCAGCAGCCCGGGACCGCTACCCTCCCACGAGCAGTACTTC.

This clone was counted between two and nine times. The chain couples TRBV7-2 to TRBJ2-7, with a weak D call TRBD1 (6 bases). Trimming cost V 3 bases and J 2 bases, with 11 bases left between them. CDR1 and CDR2 (germline): SGHTA, FQGNSA. This CDR3 comprises 14 residues. In DNA form, the CDR3 reads TGTGCCAGCAGCTTCCGGGACAAGGCCTACGAGCAGTACTTC. Encoded protein: CASSFRDKAYEQYF. Complete variable domain (other parts from reference TRBV7-2 and TRBJ2-7): GAGVSQSPSNKVTEKGKDVELRCDPISGHTALYWYRQSLGQGLEFLIYFQGNSAPDKSGLPSDRFSAERTGGSVSTLTIQRTQQEDSAVYLCASSFRDKAYEQYFGPGTRLTVT.

The chain combines TRBV27 with TRBJ2-3; no firm D call. Germline V gene data show CDR1 as MNHEY and CDR2 as SMNVEV (reference sequence). The CDR3 runs 14 residues. V was shortened by 3 bases and J by 4 bases, with 11 bases between the two germline ends. The CDR3 protein is CASSFTGLSDTQYF. CDR3 bases: TGTGCCAGCAGTTTTACGGGTCTTTCAGATACGCAGTATTTT.

This chain uses TRBV5-5 with TRBJ2-7; D is ambiguous. From germline, CDR1 is SGHKS and CDR2 YYEKEE (reference sequence). Trimming removed 1 base from V and 7 bases from J, with 9 bases in between. There are 12 residues in the CDR3. CDR3 DNA sequence: TGTGCCAGCAGCTTGTGGACGGAAGAGCAGTACTTC. This gives the protein CASSLWTEEQYF. Complete variable domain (other parts from reference TRBV5-5 and TRBJ2-7): DAGVTQSPTHLIKTRGQQVTLRCSPISGHKSVSWYQQVLGQGPQFIFQYYEKEERGRGNFPDRFSARQFPNYSSELNVNALLLGDSALYLCASSLWTEEQYFGPGTRLTVT.

The chain uses TRBV27 and TRBJ1-3, with D unresolved. The CDR3 runs 13 residues. V was pared by 8 bases and J by 1 base, with 9 bases between. CDR1 and CDR2 from the germline V gene are MNHEY and SMNVEV (reference sequence). CDR3 nucleotides: TGTGCCAGCGTAGGTCCTTCTGGAAACACCATATATTTT. Residues: CASVGPSGNTIYF.

The rearrangement uses TRBV30 and TRBJ1-1; D is uncertain. The CDR3 extends over 12 amino acids. Germline V gene sequence: CDR1 GTSNPN, CDR2 SVGIG (reference sequence). V was clipped by 2 bases and J by 1 base, with 5 bases between them. CDR3 nucleotide sequence: TGTGCCTGGAGTCCTGGGAACACTGAAGCTTTCTTT. It yields the protein CAWSPGNTEAFF. The variable domain in full, completed from reference TRBV30 and TRBJ1-1, reads SQTIHQWPATLVQPVGSPLSLECTVEGTSNPNLYWYRQAAGRGLQLLFYSVGIGQISSEVPQNLSASRPQDRQFILSSKKLLLSDSGFYLCAWSPGNTEAFFGQGTRLTVV.

The rearrangement links TRBV6-5 to TRBJ2-5; D perhaps matches TRBD2 (6 bases). The DNA end is a closer match to TRBJ2-7, so the J assignment may be wrong. The CDR3 is 11 amino acids. The germline V gene has CDR1 MNHEY and CDR2 SVGAGI. The DNA for the CDR3 is TGTGCCGCTAGCGCCTCCTACGAGCAGTACTTC. It codes for CAASASYEQYF.

This chain links TRBV19 with TRBJ1-1; D perhaps matches TRBD1 (6 bases). Germline V lookup: CDR1 LNHDA, CDR2 SQIVND (reference sequence). Trimming cost V 5 bases and J 3 bases, with 16 bases left between them. This CDR3 has 15 amino acids. The CDR3 nucleotides read TGTGCCAGTAGTCTACAGGGCCTAGGGGACACTGAAGCTTTCTTT. Residues: CASSLQGLGDTEAFF.

V is TRBV7-6 and J is TRBJ1-1, with D unclear. Germline assignment: CDR1 SGHVS and CDR2 FNYEAQ. This CDR3 contains 14 residues. V lost 3 bases and J 2 bases, leaving 10 bases between the germline ends. The CDR3 protein is CASSLPGANTEAFF. In DNA, the CDR3 is TGTGCCAGCAGCTTGCCGGGAGCTAACACTGAAGCTTTCTTT.

The gene calls are TRBV19 and TRBJ2-1; 8 bases align to TRBD2. The CDR3 has 16 residues. Trimming took 3 bases from V and 0 from J; bases not matched to a gene: 4. The germline V gene encodes CDR1 LNHDA and CDR2 SQIVND (reference sequence). The CDR3 spells CASSMIAGSSYNEQFF. The CDR3 DNA reads as TGTGCCAGTAGTATGATAGCGGGAAGCTCCTACAATGAGCAGTTCTTC.

The V gene is TRBV2, the J gene TRBJ1-3; the D gene is possibly TRBD1 (6 bases). In germline, CDR1 is SNHLY, CDR2 FYNNEI. The CDR3 covers 12 residues. V was cut by 8 bases and J by 4 bases, with 9 bases left in between. CDR3 in DNA: TGTGCCAGCGGAGGACAGGGAAACACCATATATTTT. Residues: CASGGQGNTIYF.

The genes are TRBV27 and TRBJ2-7; the match to TRBD1 covers 9 bases. From germline, CDR1 is MNHEY and CDR2 SMNVEV (reference sequence). The CDR3 runs to 13 residues. Trimming at V came to 8 bases and at J to 6 bases, leaving 8 bases not matched to a gene. CDR3 sequence (DNA): TGTGCCAGCGCGGCGGGACAGGGTTTCGAGCAGTACTTC. Translated, it gives CASAAGQGFEQYF.

The chain uses TRBV11-3 and TRBJ2-3, with 8 bases fitting TRBD1. The CDR3 spans 16 residues. Germline assignment: CDR1 SGHNT and CDR2 YENEEA. J lost 2 bases, V lost 3 bases, and 7 bases had no gene match. CDR3 amino acids: CASSFPGTGVTDTQYF. In DNA, the CDR3 is TGTGCCAGCAGCTTCCCCGGGACAGGCGTCACAGATACGCAGTATTTT.